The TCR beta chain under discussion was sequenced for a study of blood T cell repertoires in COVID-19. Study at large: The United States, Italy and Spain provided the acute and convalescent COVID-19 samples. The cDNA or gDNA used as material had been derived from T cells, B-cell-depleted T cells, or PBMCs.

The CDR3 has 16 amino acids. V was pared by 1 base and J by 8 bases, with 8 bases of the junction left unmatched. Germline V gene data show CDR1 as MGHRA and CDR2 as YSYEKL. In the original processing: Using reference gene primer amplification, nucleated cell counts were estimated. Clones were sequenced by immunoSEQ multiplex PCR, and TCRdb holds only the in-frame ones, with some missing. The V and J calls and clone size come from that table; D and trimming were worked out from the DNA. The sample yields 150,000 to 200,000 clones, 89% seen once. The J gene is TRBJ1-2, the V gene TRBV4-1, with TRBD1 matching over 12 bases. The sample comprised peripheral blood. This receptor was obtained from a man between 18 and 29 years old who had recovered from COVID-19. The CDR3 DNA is TGCGCCAGCAGCCAAGCCTCCGGGACAGGGGGCGAAGGCTACACCTTC. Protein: CASSQASGTGGEGYTF.